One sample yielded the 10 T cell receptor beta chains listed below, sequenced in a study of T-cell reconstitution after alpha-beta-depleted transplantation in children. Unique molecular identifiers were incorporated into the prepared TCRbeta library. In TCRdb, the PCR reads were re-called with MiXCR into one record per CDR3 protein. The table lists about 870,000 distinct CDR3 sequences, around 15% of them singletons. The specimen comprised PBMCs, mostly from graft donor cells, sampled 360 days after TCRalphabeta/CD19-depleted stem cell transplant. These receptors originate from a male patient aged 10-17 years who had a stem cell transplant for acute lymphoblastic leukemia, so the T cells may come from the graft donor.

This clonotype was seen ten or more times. The CDR3 region is CASSESTGRISGNTIYF. CDR3 coding DNA: TGTGCCAGCAGTGAATCGACAGGGAGGATCTCTGGAAACACCATATATTTT. The chain couples TRBV6-1 to TRBJ1-3; 7 bases are a match to TRBD1. The V and J ends lost 2 bases and 0 bases, in that order; junction bases with no gene match: 7. Germline V gives CDR1 MNHNS, CDR2 SASEGT. The CDR3 is 17 residues long.

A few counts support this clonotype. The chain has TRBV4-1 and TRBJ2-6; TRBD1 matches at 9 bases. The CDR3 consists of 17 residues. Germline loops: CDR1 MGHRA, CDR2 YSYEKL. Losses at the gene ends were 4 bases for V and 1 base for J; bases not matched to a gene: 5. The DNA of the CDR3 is TGCGCCAGCAGCCCGGGACAGGGTTGGTCTGGGGCCAACGTCCTGACTTTC. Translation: CASSPGQGWSGANVLTF.

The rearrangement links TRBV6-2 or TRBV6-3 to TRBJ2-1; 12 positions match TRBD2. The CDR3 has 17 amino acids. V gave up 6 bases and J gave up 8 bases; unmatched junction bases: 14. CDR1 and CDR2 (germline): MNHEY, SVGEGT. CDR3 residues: CASSPDFGLAGRYEQFF. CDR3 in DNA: TGTGCCAGCAGCCCCGACTTCGGACTAGCGGGACGGTATGAGCAGTTCTTC.

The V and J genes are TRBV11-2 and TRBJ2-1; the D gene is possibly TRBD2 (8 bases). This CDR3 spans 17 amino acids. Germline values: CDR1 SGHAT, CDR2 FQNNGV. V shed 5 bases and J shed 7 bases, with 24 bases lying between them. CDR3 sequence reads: CASSPGTVSGKGNEQFF. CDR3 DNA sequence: TGTGCCAGCAGCCCAGGGACAGTTAGCGGGAAGGGGAATGAGCAGTTCTTC.

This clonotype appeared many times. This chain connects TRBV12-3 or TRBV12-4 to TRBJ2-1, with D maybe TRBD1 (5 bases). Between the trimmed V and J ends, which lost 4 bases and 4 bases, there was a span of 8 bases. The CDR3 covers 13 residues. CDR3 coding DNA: TGTGCCAGCAGTTGGGGCCTGTACAATGAGCAGTTCTTC. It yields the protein CASSWGLYNEQFF.

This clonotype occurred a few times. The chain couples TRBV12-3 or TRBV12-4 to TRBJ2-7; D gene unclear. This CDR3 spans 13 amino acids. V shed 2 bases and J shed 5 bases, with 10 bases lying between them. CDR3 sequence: CASSLLMAHEQYF. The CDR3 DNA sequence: TGTGCCAGCAGTTTATTGATGGCCCACGAGCAGTACTTC.

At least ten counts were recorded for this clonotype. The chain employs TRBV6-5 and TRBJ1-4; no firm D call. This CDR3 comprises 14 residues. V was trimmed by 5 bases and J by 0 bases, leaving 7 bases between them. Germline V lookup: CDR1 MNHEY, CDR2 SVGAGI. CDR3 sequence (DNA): TGTGCCAGCAGTCTACTCGCAACTAATGAAAAACTGTTTTTT. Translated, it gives CASSLLATNEKLFF.

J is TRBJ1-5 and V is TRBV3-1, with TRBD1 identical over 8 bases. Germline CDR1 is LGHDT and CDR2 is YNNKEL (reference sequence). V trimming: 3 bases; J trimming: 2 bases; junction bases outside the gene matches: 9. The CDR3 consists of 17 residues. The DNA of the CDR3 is TGTGCCAGCAGCCAGGTAACCAGGGGGCTTGGCAATCAGCCCCAGCATTTT. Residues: CASSQVTRGLGNQPQHF. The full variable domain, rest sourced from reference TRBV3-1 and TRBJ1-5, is DTAVSQTPKYLVTQMGNDKSIKCEQNLGHDTMYWYKQDSKKFLKIMFSYNNKELIINETVPNRFSPKSPDKAHLNLHINSLELGDSAVYFCASSQVTRGLGNQPQHFGDGTRLSIL.

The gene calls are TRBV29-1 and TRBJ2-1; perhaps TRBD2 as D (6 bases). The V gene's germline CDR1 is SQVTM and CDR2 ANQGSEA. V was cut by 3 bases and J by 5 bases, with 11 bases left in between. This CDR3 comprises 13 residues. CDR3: CSVEAWGDNEQFF. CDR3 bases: TGCAGCGTTGAGGCCTGGGGGGACAATGAGCAGTTCTTC.

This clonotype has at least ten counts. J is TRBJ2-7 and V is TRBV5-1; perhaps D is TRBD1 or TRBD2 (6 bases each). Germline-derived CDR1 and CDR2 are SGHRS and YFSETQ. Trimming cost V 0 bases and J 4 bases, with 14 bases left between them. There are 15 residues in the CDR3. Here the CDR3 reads CASSLVQGGGYEQYF. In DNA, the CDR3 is TGCGCCAGCAGCTTGGTACAGGGAGGAGGTTACGAGCAGTACTTC. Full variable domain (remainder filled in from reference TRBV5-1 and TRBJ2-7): KAGVTQTPRYLIKTRGQQVTLSCSPISGHRSVSWYQQTPGQGLQFLFEYFSETQRNKGNFPGRFSGRQFSNSRSEMNVSTLELGDSALYLCASSLVQGGGYEQYFGPGTRLTVT.